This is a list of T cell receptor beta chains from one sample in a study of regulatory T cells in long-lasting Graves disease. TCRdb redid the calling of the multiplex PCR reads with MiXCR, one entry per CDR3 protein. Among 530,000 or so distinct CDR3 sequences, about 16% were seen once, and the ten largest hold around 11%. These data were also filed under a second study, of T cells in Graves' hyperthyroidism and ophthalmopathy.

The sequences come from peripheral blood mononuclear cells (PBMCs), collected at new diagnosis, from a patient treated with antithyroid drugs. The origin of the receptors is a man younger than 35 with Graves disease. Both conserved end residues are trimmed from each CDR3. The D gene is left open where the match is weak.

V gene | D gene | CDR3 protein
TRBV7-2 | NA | ASSLDGAVTGELF
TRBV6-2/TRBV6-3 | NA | ASSYFGGIHNEQF
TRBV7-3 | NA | ASSLGMGLDEQY
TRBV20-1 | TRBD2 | SVGTSGRGYEQY
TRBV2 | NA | ASSGPPNGELF
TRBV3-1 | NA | ASSPRTMWGINGYT
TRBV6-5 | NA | ASSYLRSSTDTQY
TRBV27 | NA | ASSGTPNYYGYT
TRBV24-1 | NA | ATSDGSGSGITDTQY
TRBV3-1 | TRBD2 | ASSQESGTWYEQF
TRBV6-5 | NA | ASSYKDSTDTQY
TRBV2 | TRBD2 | ASSDIAGALTSTDTQY
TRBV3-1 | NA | ASSNPPRERNSPLH
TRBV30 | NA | AWTLQGRYGYT
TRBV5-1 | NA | ASSLMVDQPQH
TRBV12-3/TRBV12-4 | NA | ASAKGGANQPQH
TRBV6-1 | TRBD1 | ASHDKTGANYGYT
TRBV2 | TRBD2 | ASSGTSGRGETQY
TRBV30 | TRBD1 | AWMRQGSEKLF
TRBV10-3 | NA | AISESFHEQF
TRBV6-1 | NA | ASSESGGEYEQY
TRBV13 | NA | ASSLDVVDTEAF